This T cell receptor beta chain was observed in a study of blood T cell repertoires in COVID-19. As for the study in general: The origin of the acute and convalescent COVID-19 samples was the United States, Italy and Spain. Sources were T cells, B-cell-depleted T cells, or PBMCs; the material itself was cDNA or gDNA.

The V gene lost 4 bases and the J gene lost 7 bases, with 22 bases spanning the gap. The CDR3 totals 16 residues. Germline CDR1 MNHNS, CDR2 SASEGT. In the authors' methods: Estimation of nucleated cell counts relied on the amplification of reference gene primers. Clones were sequenced by immunoSEQ multiplex PCR, and TCRdb holds only the in-frame ones, with some missing. Clone size and the V and J calls come from that table; the DNA yielded D and trimming. This sample carries about 200,000 clones, approximately 84% of them seen once, and the ten largest clones take 4.4%. The clonotype comes from a man over 45 with acute or convalescent COVID-19. Sequenced: peripheral blood. The genes are TRBV6-1 and TRBJ1-2; no clear D. The CDR3 nucleotides are TGTGCCAGCAGTGCAATCGTAATGGGTACATCGGGTGGCTACACCTTC. Translation gives CASSAIVMGTSGGYTF.